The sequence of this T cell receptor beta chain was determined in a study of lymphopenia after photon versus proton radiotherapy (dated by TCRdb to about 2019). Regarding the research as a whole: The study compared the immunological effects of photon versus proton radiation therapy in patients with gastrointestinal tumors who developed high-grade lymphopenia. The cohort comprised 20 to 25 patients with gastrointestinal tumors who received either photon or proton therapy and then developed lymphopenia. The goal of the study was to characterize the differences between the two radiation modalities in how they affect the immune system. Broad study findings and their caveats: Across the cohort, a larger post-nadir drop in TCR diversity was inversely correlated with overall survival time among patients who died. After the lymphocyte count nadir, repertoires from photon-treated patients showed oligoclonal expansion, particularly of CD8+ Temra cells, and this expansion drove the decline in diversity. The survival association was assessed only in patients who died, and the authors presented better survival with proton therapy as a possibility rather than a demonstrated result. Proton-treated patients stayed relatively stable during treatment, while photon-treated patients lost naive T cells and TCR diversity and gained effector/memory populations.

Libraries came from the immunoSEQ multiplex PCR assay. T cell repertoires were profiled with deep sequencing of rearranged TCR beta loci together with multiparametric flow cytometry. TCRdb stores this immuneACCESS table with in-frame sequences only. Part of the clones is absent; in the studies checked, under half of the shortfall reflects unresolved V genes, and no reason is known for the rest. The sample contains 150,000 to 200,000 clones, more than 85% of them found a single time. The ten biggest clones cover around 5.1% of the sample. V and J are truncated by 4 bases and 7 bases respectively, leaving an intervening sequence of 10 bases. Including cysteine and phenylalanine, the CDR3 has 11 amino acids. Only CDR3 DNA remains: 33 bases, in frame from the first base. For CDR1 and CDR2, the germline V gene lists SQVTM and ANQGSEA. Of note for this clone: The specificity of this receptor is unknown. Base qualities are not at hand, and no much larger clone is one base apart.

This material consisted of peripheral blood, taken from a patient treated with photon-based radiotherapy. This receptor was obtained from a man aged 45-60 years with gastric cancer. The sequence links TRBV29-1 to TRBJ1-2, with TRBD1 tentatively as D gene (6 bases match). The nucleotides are TGCAGCGTTGCCCAGGGGAGTGGCTACACCTTC. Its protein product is CSVAQGSGYTF.